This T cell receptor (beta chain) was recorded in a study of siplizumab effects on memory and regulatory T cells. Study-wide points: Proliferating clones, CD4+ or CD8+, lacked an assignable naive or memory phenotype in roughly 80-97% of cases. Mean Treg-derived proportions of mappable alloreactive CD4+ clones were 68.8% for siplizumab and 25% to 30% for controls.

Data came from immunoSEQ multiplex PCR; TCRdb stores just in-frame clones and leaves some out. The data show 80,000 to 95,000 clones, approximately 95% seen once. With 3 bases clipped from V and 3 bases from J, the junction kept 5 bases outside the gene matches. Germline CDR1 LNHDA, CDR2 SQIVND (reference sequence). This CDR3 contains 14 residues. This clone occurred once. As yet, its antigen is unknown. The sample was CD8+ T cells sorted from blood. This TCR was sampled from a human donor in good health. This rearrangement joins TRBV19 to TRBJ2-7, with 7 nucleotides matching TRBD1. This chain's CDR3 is CASSIWDRDYEQYF. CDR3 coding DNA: TGTGCCAGTAGTATTTGGGACAGAGACTACGAGCAGTACTTC.